This T cell receptor beta chain was identified during a study of CD8 T cells in Susac syndrome. Germline V CDR1 and CDR2: MNHEY, SMNVEV (reference sequence). The CDR3 totals 13 residues. V was shortened by 5 bases and J by 0 bases, with 7 bases between the two germline ends. This clonotype has a single count. The RNA, about 0.5 to 1 ug, was put through reverse transcription using random hexamers. TCRdb analysed the immunoSEQ multiplex PCR reads with MiXCR anew, one entry per CDR3 protein. The sample consists of around 300,000 distinct CDR3 sequences, around 89% of them appearing once. The source of this sequence is a human donor with multiple sclerosis. The chain carries TRBV27 and TRBJ1-1; D unresolved. The sequencing input was CD8+ T cells from PBMCs. Written as DNA, the CDR3 is TGTGCCAGCAGTCCCTTCATGAACACTGAAGCTTTCTTT. As protein: CASSPFMNTEAFF.